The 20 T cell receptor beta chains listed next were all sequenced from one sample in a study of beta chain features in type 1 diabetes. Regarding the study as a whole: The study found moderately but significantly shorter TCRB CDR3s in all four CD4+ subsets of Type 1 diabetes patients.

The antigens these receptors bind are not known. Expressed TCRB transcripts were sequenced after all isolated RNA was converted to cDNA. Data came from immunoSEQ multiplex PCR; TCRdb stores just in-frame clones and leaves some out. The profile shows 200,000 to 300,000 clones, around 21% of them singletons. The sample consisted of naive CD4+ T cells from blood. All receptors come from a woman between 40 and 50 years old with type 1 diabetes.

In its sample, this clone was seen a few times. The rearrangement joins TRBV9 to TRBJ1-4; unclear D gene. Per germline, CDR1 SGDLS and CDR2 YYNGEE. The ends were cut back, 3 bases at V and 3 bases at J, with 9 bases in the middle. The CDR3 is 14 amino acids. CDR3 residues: CASSDGLSNEKLFF. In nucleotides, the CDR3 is TGTGCCAGCAGCGACGGACTCTCTAATGAAAAACTGTTTTTT.

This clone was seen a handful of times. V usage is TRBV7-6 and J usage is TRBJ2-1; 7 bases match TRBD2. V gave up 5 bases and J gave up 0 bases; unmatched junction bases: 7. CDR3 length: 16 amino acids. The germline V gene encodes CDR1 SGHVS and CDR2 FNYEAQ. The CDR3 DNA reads TGTGCCAGCAGCCCCGCGGGCGGGAGCTCCTACAATGAGCAGTTCTTC. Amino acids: CASSPAGGSSYNEQFF. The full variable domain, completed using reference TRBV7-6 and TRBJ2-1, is GAGVSQSPRYKVTKRGQDVALRCDPISGHVSLYWYRQALGQGPEFLTYFNYEAQQDKSGLPNDRFSAERPEGSISTLTIQRTEQRDSAMYRCASSPAGGSSYNEQFFGPGTRLTVL.

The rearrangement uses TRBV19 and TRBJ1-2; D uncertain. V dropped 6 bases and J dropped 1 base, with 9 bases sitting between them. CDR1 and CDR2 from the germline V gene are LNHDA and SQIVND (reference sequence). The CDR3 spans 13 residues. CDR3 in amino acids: CASRWRDNYGYTF. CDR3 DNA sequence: TGTGCCAGTAGATGGAGGGATAACTATGGCTACACCTTC. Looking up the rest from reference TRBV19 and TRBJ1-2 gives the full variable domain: DGGITQSPKYLFRKEGQNVTLSCEQNLNHDAMYWYRQDPGQGLRLIYYSQIVNDFQKGDIAEGYSVSREKKESFPLTVTSAQKNPTAFYLCASRWRDNYGYTFGSGTRLTVV.

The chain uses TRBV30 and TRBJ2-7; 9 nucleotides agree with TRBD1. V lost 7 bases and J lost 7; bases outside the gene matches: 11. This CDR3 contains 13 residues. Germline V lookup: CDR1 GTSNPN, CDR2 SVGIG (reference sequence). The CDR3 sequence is CALKGQGVGEQYF. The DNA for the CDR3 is TGTGCCTTGAAGGGACAGGGAGTGGGGGAGCAGTACTTC.

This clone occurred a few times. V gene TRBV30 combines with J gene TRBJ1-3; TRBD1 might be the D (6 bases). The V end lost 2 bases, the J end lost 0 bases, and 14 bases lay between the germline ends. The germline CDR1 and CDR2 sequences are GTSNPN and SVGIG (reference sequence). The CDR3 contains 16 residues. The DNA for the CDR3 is TGTGCCTGGAGTCCGCGACAGGTCCCCTCTGGAAACACCATATATTTT. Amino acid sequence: CAWSPRQVPSGNTIYF. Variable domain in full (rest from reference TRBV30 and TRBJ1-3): SQTIHQWPATLVQPVGSPLSLECTVEGTSNPNLYWYRQAAGRGLQLLFYSVGIGQISSEVPQNLSASRPQDRQFILSSKKLLLSDSGFYLCAWSPRQVPSGNTIYFGEGSWLTVV.

The CDR3 region has the DNA TGCGCCAGCAGCCAACCCCGGGGCGGGGGGGCTAATGAGCAGTTCTTC. This codes for CASSQPRGGGANEQFF. The V call is TRBV4-1, the J call TRBJ2-1; TRBD2 aligns across 9 bases. The CDR3 extends over 16 amino acids. Germline CDR1 and CDR2: MGHRA and YSYEKL. V gave up 2 bases and J gave up 7 bases; unmatched junction bases: 9.

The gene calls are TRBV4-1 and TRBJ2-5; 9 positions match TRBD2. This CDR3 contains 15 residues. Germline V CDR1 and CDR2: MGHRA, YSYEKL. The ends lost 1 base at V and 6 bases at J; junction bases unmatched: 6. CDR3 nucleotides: TGCGCCAGCAGCCAAGTGGCGGGAGGGCCGCAGACCCAGTACTTC. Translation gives CASSQVAGGPQTQYF.

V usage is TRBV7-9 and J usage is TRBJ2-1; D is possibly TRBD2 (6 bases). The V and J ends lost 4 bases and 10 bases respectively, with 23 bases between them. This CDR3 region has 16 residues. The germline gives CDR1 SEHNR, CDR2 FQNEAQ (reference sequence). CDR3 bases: TGTGCCAGCAGCTCCGCCGGTAGCGGCTCCATAGGGGAGCAGTTCTTC. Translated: CASSSAGSGSIGEQFF.

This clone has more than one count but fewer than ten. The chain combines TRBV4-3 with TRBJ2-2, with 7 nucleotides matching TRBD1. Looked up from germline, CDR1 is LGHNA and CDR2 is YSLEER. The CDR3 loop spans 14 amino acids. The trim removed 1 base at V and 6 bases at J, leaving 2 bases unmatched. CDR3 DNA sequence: TGCGCCAGCAGCCAAGCGGGACAGCCCGGGGAGCTGTTTTTT. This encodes CASSQAGQPGELFF.

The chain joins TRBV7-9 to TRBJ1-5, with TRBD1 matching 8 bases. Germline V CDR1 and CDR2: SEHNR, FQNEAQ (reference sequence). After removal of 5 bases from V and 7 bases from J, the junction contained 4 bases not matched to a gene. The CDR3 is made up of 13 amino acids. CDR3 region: CASSVTGDQPQHF. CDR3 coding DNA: TGTGCCAGCAGCGTGACAGGGGACCAGCCCCAGCATTTT.

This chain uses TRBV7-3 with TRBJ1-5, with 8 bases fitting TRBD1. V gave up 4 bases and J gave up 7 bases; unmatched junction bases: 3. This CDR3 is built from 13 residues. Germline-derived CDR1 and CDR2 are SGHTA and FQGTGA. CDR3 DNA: TGTGCCAGCAGCTCCGACAGGGGCCAGCCCCAGCATTTT. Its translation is CASSSDRGQPQHF.

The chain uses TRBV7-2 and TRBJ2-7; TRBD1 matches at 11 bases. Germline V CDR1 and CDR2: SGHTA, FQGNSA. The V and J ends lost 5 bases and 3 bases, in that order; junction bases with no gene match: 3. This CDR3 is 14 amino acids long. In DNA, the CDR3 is TGTGCCAGCAGCCCTGGGACAGGGGGCTACGAGCAGTACTTC. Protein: CASSPGTGGYEQYF. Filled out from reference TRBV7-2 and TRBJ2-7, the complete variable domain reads GAGVSQSPSNKVTEKGKDVELRCDPISGHTALYWYRQSLGQGLEFLIYFQGNSAPDKSGLPSDRFSAERTGGSVSTLTIQRTQQEDSAVYLCASSPGTGGYEQYFGPGTRLTVT.

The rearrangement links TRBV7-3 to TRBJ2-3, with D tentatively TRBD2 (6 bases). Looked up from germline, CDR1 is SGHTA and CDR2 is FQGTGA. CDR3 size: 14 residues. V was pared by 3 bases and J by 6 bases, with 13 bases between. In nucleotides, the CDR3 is TGTGCCAGCAGCTTCCGGGGGAGTGGGGATACGCAGTATTTT. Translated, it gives CASSFRGSGDTQYF.

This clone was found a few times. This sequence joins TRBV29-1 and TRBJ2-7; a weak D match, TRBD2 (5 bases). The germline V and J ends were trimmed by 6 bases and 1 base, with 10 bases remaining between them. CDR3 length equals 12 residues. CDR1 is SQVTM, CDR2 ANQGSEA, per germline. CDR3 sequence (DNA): TGCAGCGTCAGGTGGACTTCCTACGAGCAGTACTTC. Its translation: CSVRWTSYEQYF.

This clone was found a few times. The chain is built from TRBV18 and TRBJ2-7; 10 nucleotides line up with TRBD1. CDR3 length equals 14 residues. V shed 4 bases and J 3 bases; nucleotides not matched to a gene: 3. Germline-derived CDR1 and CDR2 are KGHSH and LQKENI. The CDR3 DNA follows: TGTGCCAGCTCACTGGGACAGGGGATCTACGAGCAGTACTTC. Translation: CASSLGQGIYEQYF.

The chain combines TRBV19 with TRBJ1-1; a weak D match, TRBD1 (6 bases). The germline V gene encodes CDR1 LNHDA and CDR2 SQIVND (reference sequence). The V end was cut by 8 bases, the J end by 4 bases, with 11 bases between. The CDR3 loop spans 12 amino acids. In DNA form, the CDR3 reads TGTGCCAGTGGCGCAGGGGTCACTGAAGCTTTCTTT. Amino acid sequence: CASGAGVTEAFF.

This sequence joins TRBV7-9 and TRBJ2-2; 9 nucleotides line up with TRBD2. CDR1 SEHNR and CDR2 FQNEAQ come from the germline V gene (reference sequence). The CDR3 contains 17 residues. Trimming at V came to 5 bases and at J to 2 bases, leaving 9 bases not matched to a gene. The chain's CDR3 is CASSPNLAGLNTGELFF. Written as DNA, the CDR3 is TGTGCCAGCAGCCCAAACCTAGCGGGGCTTAACACCGGGGAGCTGTTTTTT.

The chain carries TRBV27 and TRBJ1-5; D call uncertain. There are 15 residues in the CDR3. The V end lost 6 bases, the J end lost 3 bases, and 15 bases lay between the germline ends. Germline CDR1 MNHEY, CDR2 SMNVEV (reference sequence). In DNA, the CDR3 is TGTGCCAGCAGCCCTTTGGGGAGCTACAATCAGCCCCAGCATTTT. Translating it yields CASSPLGSYNQPQHF.

CDR3 DNA: TGTGCCAGCAGCCCGGGACTGGGGAACTATGGCTACACCTTC. It yields the protein CASSPGLGNYGYTF. This chain uses TRBV5-4 with TRBJ1-2; maybe TRBD1 (5 bases). Germline assignment: CDR1 SGHNT and CDR2 YYREEE (reference sequence). Trimming stripped 4 bases from V and 2 bases from J, with 12 bases between. This CDR3 spans 14 amino acids.

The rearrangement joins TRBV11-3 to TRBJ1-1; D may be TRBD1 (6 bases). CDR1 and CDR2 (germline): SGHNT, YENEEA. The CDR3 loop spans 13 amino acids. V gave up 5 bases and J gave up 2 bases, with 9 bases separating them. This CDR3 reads CASSLRGNTEAFF. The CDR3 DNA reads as TGTGCCAGCAGCCTCAGGGGAAACACTGAAGCTTTCTTT.